The 16 T cell receptor beta chains below were found in one sample sequenced in a study of identical twins. TCRdb called the 5' RACE reads again in MiXCR, with one record for every CDR3 protein. Here the sample spans 300,000 to 400,000 distinct CDR3 sequences, approximately 8.7% being singletons. The sequencing sample was made of naive T cells sorted from blood. The receptors derive from a woman between 50 and 59 years old in good health.

This clonotype turned up a few times. The chain combines TRBV20-1 with TRBJ2-7; no reliable D call. V gave up 3 bases and J gave up 4 bases, with 10 bases separating them. The CDR3 is 12 amino acids. CDR1 DFQATT and CDR2 SNEGSKA come from the germline V gene (reference sequence). Here the CDR3 reads CSASATKYEQYF. In DNA, the CDR3 is TGCAGTGCTAGCGCGACCAAATACGAGCAGTACTTC.

This clonotype was picked up many times. The chain couples TRBV5-1 to TRBJ2-3; the match to TRBD1 covers 10 bases. Germline lookup yields CDR1 SGHRS and CDR2 YFSETQ. CDR3 size: 17 residues. The V segment lost 5 bases and the J segment 1 base; nucleotides outside the gene matches: 10. CDR3 sequence: CASSFELGTGGTDTQYF. CDR3 DNA sequence: TGCGCCAGCAGTTTCGAACTCGGGACAGGGGGCACAGATACGCAGTATTTT. The whole variable domain, filled in from reference TRBV5-1 and TRBJ2-3, reads KAGVTQTPRYLIKTRGQQVTLSCSPISGHRSVSWYQQTPGQGLQFLFEYFSETQRNKGNFPGRFSGRQFSNSRSEMNVSTLELGDSALYLCASSFELGTGGTDTQYFGPGTRLTVL.

This clonotype was seen only a few times. The rearrangement joins TRBV7-6 to TRBJ2-5; 7 nucleotides align to TRBD1. V dropped 6 bases and J dropped 0; count of bases not matched to a gene: 7. The CDR3 is 15 residues long. CDR1 is SGHVS, CDR2 FNYEAQ, per germline. CDR3 coding DNA: TGTGCCAGCAGGCCGGGACAGTCGTACCAAGAGACCCAGTACTTC. Its protein product is CASRPGQSYQETQYF. Complete variable domain (other parts from reference TRBV7-6 and TRBJ2-5): GAGVSQSPRYKVTKRGQDVALRCDPISGHVSLYWYRQALGQGPEFLTYFNYEAQQDKSGLPNDRFSAERPEGSISTLTIQRTEQRDSAMYRCASRPGQSYQETQYFGPGTRLLVL.

The V call is TRBV12-3 or TRBV12-4, the J call TRBJ1-2; D ambiguous. This CDR3 is built from 12 residues. V shed 3 bases and J shed 8 bases, with 10 bases lying between them. CDR3 DNA sequence: TGTGCCAGCAGTTTTACTCTGTGGGGCTACACCTTC. This encodes CASSFTLWGYTF.

This chain joins TRBV3-1 and TRBJ1-5, with 10 bases lining up with TRBD1. J was trimmed by 1 base and V by 6 bases; bases with no gene match: 12. The CDR3 is made up of 18 amino acids. Germline CDR1 and CDR2: LGHDT and YNNKEL (reference sequence). CDR3 amino acids: CASSDGDRGLRSNQPQHF. The DNA of the CDR3 is TGTGCCAGCAGTGACGGGGACAGGGGTCTACGAAGCAATCAGCCCCAGCATTTT.

This clonotype was counted at least ten times. This chain links TRBV29-1 with TRBJ2-3; 7 bases map to TRBD1. The CDR3 is made up of 16 amino acids. Trimming at V came to 7 bases and at J to 1 base, leaving 14 bases not matched to a gene. CDR1 and CDR2 (germline): SQVTM, ANQGSEA. CDR3 sequence (DNA): TGCAGCGCCAATTACCGGGACAGACCGGGCACAGATACGCAGTATTTT. It specifies CSANYRDRPGTDTQYF.

The table lists this clonotype with many counts. The rearrangement links TRBV7-9 to TRBJ1-1, with D perhaps TRBD1 (5 bases). Per the germline V gene, CDR1 is SEHNR and CDR2 is FQNEAQ (reference sequence). CDR3 length equals 14 residues. Trimming removed 1 base at V and 4 bases at J, with 10 bases between. CDR3 sequence (DNA): TGTGCCAGCAGCTTAGAGGCAGGGATCACTGAAGCTTTCTTT. This sequence encodes CASSLEAGITEAFF.

This chain joins TRBV3-1 and TRBJ2-2; no firm D call. Trimming stripped 0 bases from V and 13 bases from J, with 9 bases between. The germline CDR1 and CDR2 sequences are LGHDT and YNNKEL (reference sequence). The CDR3 is 12 residues long. This CDR3 is CASSQELLVLFF. Written as DNA, the CDR3 is TGTGCCAGCAGCCAAGAATTGCTTGTGCTGTTTTTT.

The sample holds a few counts of this clonotype. The chain combines TRBV5-1 with TRBJ2-1; no clear D gene. Trimming removed 0 bases at V and 10 bases at J, with 11 bases between. Germline V gives CDR1 SGHRS, CDR2 YFSETQ. This CDR3 region has 13 residues. CDR3 loop: CASSLADRTEQFF. The CDR3 DNA is TGCGCCAGCAGCTTGGCGGACCGAACGGAGCAGTTCTTC. The whole variable domain, filled in from reference TRBV5-1 and TRBJ2-1, reads KAGVTQTPRYLIKTRGQQVTLSCSPISGHRSVSWYQQTPGQGLQFLFEYFSETQRNKGNFPGRFSGRQFSNSRSEMNVSTLELGDSALYLCASSLADRTEQFFGPGTRLTVL.

In its sample, this clonotype was seen many times. The chain recombines TRBV7-9 with TRBJ1-4; 11 bases are shared with TRBD1. The length of the CDR3 is 14 residues. The ends lost 6 bases at V and 7 bases at J; junction bases unmatched: 4. Germline V gene lookup returns CDR1 SEHNR and CDR2 FQNEAQ (reference sequence). The CDR3 region is CASSPGQGVEKLFF. Here the CDR3 DNA reads TGTGCCAGCAGTCCGGGACAGGGGGTTGAAAAACTGTTTTTT.

This clonotype occurred a few times. The rearrangement links TRBV14 to TRBJ1-4; TRBD1 is a possible D gene (5 bases). V lost 3 bases and J lost 5, with 16 bases in between. Germline values: CDR1 SGHDN, CDR2 FVKESK. The CDR3 spans 16 residues. CDR3 in DNA: TGTGCCAGCAGCCATCTCGGGGCGCCGGAGAATGAAAAACTGTTTTTT. It specifies CASSHLGAPENEKLFF.

This clonotype was recorded at least ten times. CDR3 sequence (DNA): TGTGCCAGTCTGAACTACCAAGAGACCCAGTACTTC. Protein sequence: CASLNYQETQYF. The rearrangement joins TRBV2 to TRBJ2-5, with D unresolved. V lost 9 bases, J lost 0 bases, and 8 bases lay in between. The CDR3 has 12 amino acids. Germline V gives CDR1 SNHLY, CDR2 FYNNEI. The full variable domain, with the rest looked up from reference TRBV2 and TRBJ2-5, is EPEVTQTPSHQVTQMGQEVILRCVPISNHLYFYWYRQILGQKVEFLVSFYNNEISEKSEIFDDQFSVERPDGSNFTLKIRSTKLEDSAMYFCASLNYQETQYFGPGTRLLVL.

This clonotype was seen at least ten times. V gene TRBV19 combines with J gene TRBJ2-1, with 7 bases fitting TRBD2. V lost 7 bases to trimming and J lost 7 bases; unmatched junction nucleotides: 13. Germline assignment: CDR1 LNHDA and CDR2 SQIVND (reference sequence). The CDR3 has 15 residues. CDR3 sequence (DNA): TGTGCCAGTACTAGGGGAGGGAGATTGTCGAATGAGCAGTTCTTC. It encodes CASTRGGRLSNEQFF.

At least ten counts were recorded for this clonotype. This rearrangement joins TRBV29-1 to TRBJ2-5, with 8 bases lining up with TRBD1. After removal of 6 bases from V and 4 bases from J, the junction contained 10 bases not matched to a gene. Germline V gives CDR1 SQVTM, CDR2 ANQGSEA. The CDR3 has 14 residues. CDR3 residues: CSVAEGQARETQYF. CDR3 coding DNA: TGCAGCGTGGCCGAGGGACAGGCGAGAGAGACCCAGTACTTC.

This clonotype was picked up a small number of times. The chain recombines TRBV7-6 with TRBJ2-1, with no clear D. This CDR3 is built from 13 residues. The V end lost 2 bases, the J end lost 9 bases, and 11 bases lay between the germline ends. Germline loops: CDR1 SGHVS, CDR2 FNYEAQ. Written as DNA, the CDR3 is TGTGCCAGCAGCTTAAACCGGGTACCTGAGCAGTTCTTC. Amino acids: CASSLNRVPEQFF.

This clonotype was seen more than once but under ten times. V and J are TRBV13 and TRBJ2-3; tentatively, D is TRBD2 (5 bases). Germline CDR1 is PRHDT and CDR2 is FYEKMQ (reference sequence). With 8 bases removed from V and 5 bases from J, the gap between germline ends came to 14 bases. This CDR3 comprises 13 residues. The CDR3 loop is CASGRAQEDTQYF. As DNA, the CDR3 is TGTGCCAGCGGGCGGGCTCAGGAAGATACGCAGTATTTT.